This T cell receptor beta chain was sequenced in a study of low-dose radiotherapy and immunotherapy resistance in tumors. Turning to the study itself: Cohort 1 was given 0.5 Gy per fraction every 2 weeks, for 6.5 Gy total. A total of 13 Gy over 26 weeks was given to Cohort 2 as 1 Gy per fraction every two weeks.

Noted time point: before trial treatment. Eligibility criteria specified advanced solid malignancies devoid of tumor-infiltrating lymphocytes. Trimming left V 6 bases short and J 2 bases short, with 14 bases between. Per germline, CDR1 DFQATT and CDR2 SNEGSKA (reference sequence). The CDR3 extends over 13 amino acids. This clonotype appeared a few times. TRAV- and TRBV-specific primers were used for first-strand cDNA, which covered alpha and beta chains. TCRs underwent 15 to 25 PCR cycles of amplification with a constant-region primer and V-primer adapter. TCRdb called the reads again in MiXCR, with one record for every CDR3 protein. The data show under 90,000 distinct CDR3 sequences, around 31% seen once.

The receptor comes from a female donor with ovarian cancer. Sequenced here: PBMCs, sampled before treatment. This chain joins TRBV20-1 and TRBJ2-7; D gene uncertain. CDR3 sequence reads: CSAIEENPYEQYF. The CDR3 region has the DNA TGCAGTGCCATCGAAGAGAACCCCTACGAGCAGTACTTC.